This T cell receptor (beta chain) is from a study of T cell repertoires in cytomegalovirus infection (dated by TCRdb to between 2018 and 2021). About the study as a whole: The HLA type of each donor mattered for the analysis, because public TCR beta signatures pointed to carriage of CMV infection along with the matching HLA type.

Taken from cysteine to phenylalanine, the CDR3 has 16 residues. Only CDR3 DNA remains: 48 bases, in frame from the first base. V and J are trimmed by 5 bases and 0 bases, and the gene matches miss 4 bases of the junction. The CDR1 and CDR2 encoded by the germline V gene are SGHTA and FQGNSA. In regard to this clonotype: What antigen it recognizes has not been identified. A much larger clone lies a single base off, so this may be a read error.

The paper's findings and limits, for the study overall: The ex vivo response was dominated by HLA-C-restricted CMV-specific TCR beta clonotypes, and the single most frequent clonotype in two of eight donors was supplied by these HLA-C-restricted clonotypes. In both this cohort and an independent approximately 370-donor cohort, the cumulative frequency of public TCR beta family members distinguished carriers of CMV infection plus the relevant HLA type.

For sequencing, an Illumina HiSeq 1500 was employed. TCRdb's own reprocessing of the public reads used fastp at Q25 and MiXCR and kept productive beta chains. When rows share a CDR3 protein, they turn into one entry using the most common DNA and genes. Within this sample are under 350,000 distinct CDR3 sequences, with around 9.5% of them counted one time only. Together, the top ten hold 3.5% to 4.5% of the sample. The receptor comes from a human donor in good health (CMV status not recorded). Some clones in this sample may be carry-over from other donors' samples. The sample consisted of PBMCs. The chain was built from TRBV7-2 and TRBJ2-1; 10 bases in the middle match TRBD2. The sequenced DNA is TGTGCCAGCAGCAAGGCTAGCGGGAGCTCCTACAATGAGCAGTTCTTC. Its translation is CASSKASGSSYNEQFF. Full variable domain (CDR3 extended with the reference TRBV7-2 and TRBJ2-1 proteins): GAGVSQSPSNKVTEKGKDVELRCDPISGHTALYWYRQSLGQGLEFLIYFQGNSAPDKSGLPSDRFSAERTGGSVSTLTIQRTQQEDSAVYLCASSKASGSSYNEQFFGPGTRLTVL.